This entry is about one T cell receptor beta chain. Its specificity is unknown. The entry originates in a study of neoadjuvant anti-PD-1 for oral cavity cancer. Looking at the study overall: Patients without progression got a fourth dose around day 43.

Study outcomes and limitations: Non-responders to neoadjuvant nivolumab had significantly more clonal PBMC T cells than responders.

Germline V gives CDR1 SGHDN, CDR2 FVKESK. Between the trimmed V and J ends, which lost 2 bases and 4 bases, there was a span of 14 bases. The CDR3 is made up of 15 amino acids. Generated by immunoSEQ multiplex PCR, the TCRdb table keeps only in-frame clones and is missing some. This sample carries some 15,000 clones, around 75% of them seen once, and the ten largest clones take 2.9%. The chain carries TRBV14 and TRBJ2-5, with D perhaps TRBD1 or TRBD2 (6 bases each). This receptor was obtained from a person between 40 and 80 years old with oral cavity squamous cell carcinoma. Here the sequenced sample was PBMCs, taken before nivolumab (anti-PD-1) treatment. CDR3: CASSQFRGEGETQYF. The CDR3 DNA is TGTGCCAGCAGCCAATTTAGGGGGGAAGGAGAGACCCAGTACTTC.